This T cell receptor beta chain was obtained from a study of T-cell memory formation after mild COVID-19. Study results and caveats: Day 15 to 85 contracting clones showed balanced CD4/CD8; later expanders leaned CD4+.

The CDR3 has 16 residues. The germline gives CDR1 SGHTA, CDR2 FQGNSA. TCRdb recomputed calls from the 5' RACE reads with MiXCR, one row per CDR3 protein. The data contain roughly 160,000 distinct CDR3 sequences, 11% of them singletons. Regarding this clonotype: The antigen is unknown. At one end, the junction sequence differs from germline, possibly due to a read error.

The sequenced material came from PBMCs or a T cell subset sorted from them (not recorded which). The chain couples TRBV7-2 to TRBJ2-3; TRBD1 aligns across 9 bases. The clonotype originates from a man aged 18 to 30 who had mild COVID-19 (a few samples of this study predate the infection). Cell type and time point are not known. CDR3 bases: TGTGCCAGCAGCCCACAGGGGGCGCTTTCCACAGATACGAAGTATTTT. Translating it yields CASSPQGALSTDTKYF.